This TCR beta chain derives from a study of shared clonotypes between healthy human individuals. Assay used: immunoSEQ multiplex PCR; TCRdb lists only in-frame clones, some missing. The sample includes more than 2 million clones, roughly 94% seen only once; the top ten take approximately 1.2%. CD45RO-negative CD8 cells positively selected for CCR7 made up the naive population, which excluded terminally differentiated effector memory CD45RA+ cells. The sequence came from a man aged 18-30 years in good health. The sequencing input was naive CD8+ T cells sorted from blood.

In DNA form, the CDR3 reads TGTGCCAGCAGCCCATCGGGGGGGAGTTACTATGGCTACACCTTC. Amino acid sequence: CASSPSGGSYYGYTF. V is TRBV9 and J is TRBJ1-2; D possibly corresponds to TRBD1 (5 bases). Between the trimmed V and J ends, which lost 4 bases and 3 bases, there was a span of 16 bases. The CDR3 spans 15 residues. CDR1 is SGDLS and CDR2 is YYNGEE in the germline V gene.